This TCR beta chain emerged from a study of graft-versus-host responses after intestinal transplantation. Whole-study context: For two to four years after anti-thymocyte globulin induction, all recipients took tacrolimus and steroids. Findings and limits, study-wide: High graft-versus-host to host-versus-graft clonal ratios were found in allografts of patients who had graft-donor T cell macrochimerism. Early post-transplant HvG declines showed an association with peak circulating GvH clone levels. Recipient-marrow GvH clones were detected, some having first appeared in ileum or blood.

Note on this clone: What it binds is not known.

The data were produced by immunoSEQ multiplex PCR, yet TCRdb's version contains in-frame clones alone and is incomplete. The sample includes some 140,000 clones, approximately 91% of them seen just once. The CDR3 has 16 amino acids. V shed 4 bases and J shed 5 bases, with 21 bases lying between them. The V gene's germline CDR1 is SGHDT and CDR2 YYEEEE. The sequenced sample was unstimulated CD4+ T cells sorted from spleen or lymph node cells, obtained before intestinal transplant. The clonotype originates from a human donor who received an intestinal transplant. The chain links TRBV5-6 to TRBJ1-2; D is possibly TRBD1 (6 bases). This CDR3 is CASSQTGSFLRYGYTF. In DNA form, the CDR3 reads TGTGCCAGCAGCCAGACAGGCTCCTTCCTCCGATATGGCTACACCTTC.